These T cell receptor beta chains were read from a single sample in a study of OX40 agonist ivuxolimab in advanced cancers. Some clones are missing from TCRdb's copy, which holds only in-frame ones; the method was immunoSEQ multiplex PCR. The sample has about 17,000 clones; about 77% are singletons. This specimen consisted of CD4+ or CD8+ T cells sorted from blood, obtained in a trial of the OX40 agonist ivuxolimab. All receptors derive from an adult with an advanced solid tumor such as melanoma, head and neck, liver or kidney cancer. Each CDR3 is given with its conserved first and last residue. The D gene is left open where the match is weak. Size is omitted from some rows. Given values are once, few, many or a class for expanded clones.

size: NA; J: TRBJ1-2; V: TRBV10-3; D: TRBD1; CDR3: CAISELNTGESTF; DNA: TGTGCCATCAGTGAGCTAAACACAGGGGAGAGCACCTTC
size: NA; J: TRBJ1-1; V: TRBV5-6; D: TRBD1; CDR3: CASSGTGGITEAFF; DNA: TGTGCCAGCTCCGGCACAGGGGGGATTACTGAAGCTTTCTTT
size: NA; J: TRBJ1-1; V: TRBV7-9; D: NA; CDR3: CASSTGDTEAFF; DNA: TGTGCCAGCAGCACGGGGGACACTGAAGCTTTCTTT
size: NA; J: TRBJ1-5; V: TRBV4-1; D: NA; CDR3: CASSPVGGSNQPQHF; DNA: TGCGCCAGCAGCCCGGTTGGGGGGAGCAATCAGCCCCAGCATTTT
size: NA; J: TRBJ1-1; V: TRBV13; D: NA; CDR3: CASSSSETGGTEAFF; DNA: TGTGCCAGCAGTTCGTCCGAGACGGGGGGGACTGAAGCTTTCTTT
size: NA; J: TRBJ2-2; V: TRBV27; D: NA; CDR3: CASSLGRNTGELFF; DNA: TGTGCCAGCAGTTTGGGACGAAACACCGGGGAGCTGTTTTTT
size: NA; J: TRBJ1-5; V: TRBV27; D: TRBD1; CDR3: CASSPGTGNQPQHF; DNA: TGTGCCAGCAGTCCCGGGACAGGGAATCAGCCCCAGCATTTT
size: once; J: TRBJ2-1; V: TRBV19; D: TRBD2; CDR3: CASSTSGKPYNEQFF; DNA: TGTGCCAGTAGTACAAGCGGGAAGCCCTACAATGAGCAGTTCTTC
size: NA; J: TRBJ1-1; V: TRBV11-2; D: NA; CDR3: CASSLMADDRAFF; DNA: TGTGCCAGCAGCTTGATGGCCGACGACAGGGCTTTCTTT
size: NA; J: TRBJ2-1; V: TRBV10-1; D: NA; CDR3: CASSEYRVSYNEQFF; DNA: TGCGCCAGCAGTGAGTACAGGGTCTCCTACAATGAGCAGTTCTTC
size: NA; J: TRBJ1-5; V: TRBV11-2; D: NA; CDR3: CASSLVLAGNQPQHF; DNA: TGTGCCAGCAGCTTAGTCCTAGCGGGCAATCAGCCCCAGCATTTT
size: NA; J: TRBJ2-2; V: TRBV11-3; D: NA; CDR3: CASSNSDTGELFF; DNA: TGTGCCAGCAGCAACAGCGACACCGGGGAGCTGTTTTTT
size: few; J: TRBJ2-7; V: TRBV19; D: TRBD2; CDR3: CASSIRTSGRDEQYF; DNA: TGTGCCAGTAGTATCCGGACTAGCGGGAGGGACGAGCAGTACTTC
size: NA; J: TRBJ1-1; V: TRBV19; D: NA; CDR3: CASSIASTEAFF; DNA: TGTGCCAGTAGTATAGCAAGCACTGAAGCTTTCTTT
size: NA; J: TRBJ2-3; V: TRBV10-3; D: NA; CDR3: CAISEGGSSTDTQYF; DNA: TGTGCCATCAGTGAAGGAGGTTCTAGCACAGATACGCAGTATTTT
size: NA; J: TRBJ2-1; V: TRBV21-1; D: NA; CDR3: CASSKVLGGGLHEQFF; DNA: TGTGCCAGCAGCAAAGTTTTAGGCGGGGGGTTGCATGAGCAGTTCTTC
size: NA; J: TRBJ2-2; V: TRBV13; D: NA; CDR3: CASSPPMPNTGELFF; DNA: TGTGCCAGCAGCCCCCCCATGCCGAACACCGGGGAGCTGTTTTTT
size: NA; J: TRBJ2-1; V: TRBV6-5; D: NA; CDR3: CASSYAGREARDEQFF; DNA: TGTGCCAGCAGTTACGCTGGAAGGGAGGCCCGGGATGAGCAGTTCTTC
size: NA; J: TRBJ2-5; V: TRBV10-2; D: NA; CDR3: CASNGLAQETQYF; DNA: TGCGCCAGCAACGGACTGGCCCAAGAGACCCAGTACTTC
size: once; J: TRBJ2-7; V: TRBV27; D: NA; CDR3: CASSLSAGTRVYEQYF; DNA: TGTGCCAGCAGTTTATCAGCCGGGACAAGGGTATACGAGCAGTACTTC
size: NA; J: TRBJ1-2; V: TRBV11-2; D: NA; CDR3: CASSPPDYGYTF; DNA: TGTGCCAGCAGCCCACCGGACTATGGCTACACCTTC
size: NA; J: TRBJ2-1; V: TRBV5-4; D: TRBD2; CDR3: CASSLLVGGDNEQFF; DNA: TGTGCCAGCAGCTTACTGGTGGGGGGGGACAATGAGCAGTTCTTC
size: NA; J: TRBJ2-3; V: TRBV29-1; D: TRBD2; CDR3: CSVGRGTSTDTQYF; DNA: TGCAGCGTTGGGCGGGGGACTAGCACAGATACGCAGTATTTT
size: NA; J: TRBJ1-4; V: TRBV7-6; D: NA; CDR3: CATPPGHREPNEKLFF; DNA: TGTGCCACCCCCCCAGGCCACAGGGAACCTAATGAAAAACTGTTTTTT
size: NA; J: TRBJ2-7; V: TRBV27; D: NA; CDR3: CASSASTGHLSYEQYF; DNA: TGTGCCAGCAGTGCATCGACAGGCCACCTCTCCTACGAGCAGTACTTC
size: NA; J: TRBJ1-2; V: TRBV29-1; D: NA; CDR3: CSVERQEEYGYTF; DNA: TGCAGCGTTGAAAGGCAGGAGGAATATGGCTACACCTTC
size: NA; J: TRBJ1-1; V: TRBV4-3; D: NA; CDR3: CASSPDGDRANTEAFF; DNA: TGCGCCAGCAGCCCCGACGGCGACCGGGCGAACACTGAAGCTTTCTTT
size: NA; J: TRBJ2-7; V: TRBV5-6; D: NA; CDR3: CASHWGSAGTGNEQYF; DNA: TGTGCCAGCCACTGGGGGAGCGCGGGGACGGGGAACGAGCAGTACTTC
size: medium-sized; J: TRBJ2-2; V: TRBV11-3; D: NA; CDR3: CASSLTGVGQLTGELFF; DNA: TGTGCCAGCAGCTTAACGGGGGTTGGACAGTTGACCGGGGAGCTGTTTTTT
size: NA; J: TRBJ2-7; V: TRBV10-2; D: TRBD1; CDR3: CATGQDRAHEQYF; DNA: TGCGCCACCGGTCAGGACAGGGCTCACGAGCAGTACTTC
size: few; J: TRBJ2-5; V: TRBV19; D: NA; CDR3: CASRPTPALGETQYF; DNA: TGTGCCAGTAGACCTACACCCGCACTGGGTGAGACCCAGTACTTC
size: NA; J: TRBJ2-1; V: TRBV15; D: NA; CDR3: CATSREGSSYNEQFF; DNA: TGTGCCACCAGCAGAGAAGGAAGCTCCTACAATGAGCAGTTCTTC
size: NA; J: TRBJ1-5; V: TRBV6-1; D: TRBD1; CDR3: CASSFDRGSYQPQHF; DNA: TGTGCCAGCAGCTTCGACAGGGGGAGCTATCAGCCCCAGCATTTT
size: NA; J: TRBJ1-6; V: TRBV28; D: TRBD1; CDR3: CASSLIPGQGAGNSPLHF; DNA: TGTGCCAGCAGTTTAATCCCGGGACAGGGGGCGGGTAATTCACCCCTCCACTTT
size: NA; J: TRBJ2-7; V: TRBV9; D: TRBD1; CDR3: CASSVGAGGGEQYF; DNA: TGTGCCAGCAGCGTAGGGGCAGGGGGCGGTGAGCAGTACTTC
size: NA; J: TRBJ2-1; V: TRBV9; D: TRBD2; CDR3: CASSVIAGSYNEQFF; DNA: TGTGCCAGCAGCGTTATAGCGGGCTCCTACAATGAGCAGTTCTTC
size: NA; J: TRBJ2-1; V: TRBV5-6; D: NA; CDR3: CASSGYGTFRSYNEQFF; DNA: TGTGCCAGCAGCGGATACGGGACTTTCCGCTCCTACAATGAGCAGTTCTTC
size: NA; J: TRBJ2-2; V: TRBV2; D: TRBD1; CDR3: CASGTGEAGELFF; DNA: TGTGCCAGCGGGACAGGGGAGGCCGGGGAGCTGTTTTTT
size: NA; J: TRBJ2-2; V: TRBV27; D: NA; CDR3: CASSLLGPNTGELFF; DNA: TGTGCCAGCAGTTTACTGGGCCCGAACACCGGGGAGCTGTTTTTT
size: NA; J: TRBJ2-1; V: TRBV7-6; D: TRBD2; CDR3: CASTPAGGIYNEQFF; DNA: TGTGCCAGTACACCGGCGGGAGGGATTTACAATGAGCAGTTCTTC
size: large; J: TRBJ2-7; V: TRBV2; D: NA; CDR3: CASSEGYSYEQYF; DNA: TGTGCCAGCAGTGAGGGTTACTCCTACGAGCAGTACTTC
size: NA; J: TRBJ2-7; V: TRBV19; D: NA; CDR3: CASSIEGRYEQYF; DNA: TGTGCCAGTAGTATAGAAGGTCGCTACGAGCAGTACTTC
size: few; J: TRBJ2-3; V: TRBV27; D: TRBD1; CDR3: CASSPTGAHTQYF; DNA: TGTGCCAGCAGTCCCACAGGGGCCCATACGCAGTATTTT
size: NA; J: TRBJ1-4; V: TRBV7-9; D: NA; CDR3: CASSQSRLGATNEKLFF; DNA: TGTGCCAGCAGCCAATCACGGCTGGGGGCAACTAATGAAAAACTGTTTTTT
size: NA; J: TRBJ2-5; V: TRBV4-1; D: TRBD2; CDR3: CASSQTGLAEETQYF; DNA: TGCGCCAGCAGCCAGACGGGACTAGCCGAAGAGACCCAGTACTTC
size: NA; J: TRBJ2-3; V: TRBV9; D: NA; CDR3: CASSVVPGTDTQYF; DNA: TGTGCCAGCAGCGTAGTCCCGGGGACAGATACGCAGTATTTT